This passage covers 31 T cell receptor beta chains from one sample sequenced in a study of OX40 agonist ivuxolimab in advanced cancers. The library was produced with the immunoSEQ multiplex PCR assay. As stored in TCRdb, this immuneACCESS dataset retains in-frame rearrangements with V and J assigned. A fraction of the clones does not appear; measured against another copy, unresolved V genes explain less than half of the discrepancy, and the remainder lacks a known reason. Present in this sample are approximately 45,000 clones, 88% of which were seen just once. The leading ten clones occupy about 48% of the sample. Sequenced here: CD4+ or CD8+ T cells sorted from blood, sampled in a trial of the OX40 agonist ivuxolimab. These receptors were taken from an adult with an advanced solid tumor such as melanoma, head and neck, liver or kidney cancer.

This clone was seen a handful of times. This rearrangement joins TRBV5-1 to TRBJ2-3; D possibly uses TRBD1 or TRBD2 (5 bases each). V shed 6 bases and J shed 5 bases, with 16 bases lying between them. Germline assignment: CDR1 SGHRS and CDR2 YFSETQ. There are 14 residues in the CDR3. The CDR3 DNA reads TGCGCCAGCATCGAGGGCAGGGCTGGAGATACGCAGTATTTT. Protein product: CASIEGRAGDTQYF. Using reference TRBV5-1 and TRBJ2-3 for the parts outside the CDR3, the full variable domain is KAGVTQTPRYLIKTRGQQVTLSCSPISGHRSVSWYQQTPGQGLQFLFEYFSETQRNKGNFPGRFSGRQFSNSRSEMNVSTLELGDSALYLCASIEGRAGDTQYFGPGTRLTVL.

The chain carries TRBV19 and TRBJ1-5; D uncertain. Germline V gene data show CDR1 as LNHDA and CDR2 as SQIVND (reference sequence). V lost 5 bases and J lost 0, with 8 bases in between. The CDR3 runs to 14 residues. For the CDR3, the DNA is TGTGCCAGTAGTGGTCAGATTAGCAATCAGCCCCAGCATTTT. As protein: CASSGQISNQPQHF. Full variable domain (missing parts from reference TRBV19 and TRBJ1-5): DGGITQSPKYLFRKEGQNVTLSCEQNLNHDAMYWYRQDPGQGLRLIYYSQIVNDFQKGDIAEGYSVSREKKESFPLTVTSAQKNPTAFYLCASSGQISNQPQHFGDGTRLSIL.

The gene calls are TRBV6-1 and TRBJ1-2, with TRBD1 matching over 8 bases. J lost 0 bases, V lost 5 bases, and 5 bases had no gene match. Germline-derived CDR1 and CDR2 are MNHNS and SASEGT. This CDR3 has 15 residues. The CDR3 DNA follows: TGTGCCAGCAGTCCACAGGGGGGCACTAACTATGGCTACACCTTC. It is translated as CASSPQGGTNYGYTF.

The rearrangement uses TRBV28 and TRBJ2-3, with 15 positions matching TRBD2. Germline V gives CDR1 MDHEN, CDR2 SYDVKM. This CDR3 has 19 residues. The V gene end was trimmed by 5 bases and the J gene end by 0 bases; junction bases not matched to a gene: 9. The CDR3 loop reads CASSHPGLAGGSSTDTQYF. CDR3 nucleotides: TGTGCCAGCAGTCACCCGGGACTAGCGGGAGGTTCTAGCACAGATACGCAGTATTTT.

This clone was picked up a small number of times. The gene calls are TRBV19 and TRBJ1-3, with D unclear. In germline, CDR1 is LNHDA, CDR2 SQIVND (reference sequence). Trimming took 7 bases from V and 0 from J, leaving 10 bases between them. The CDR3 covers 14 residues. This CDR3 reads CASTDGNSGNTIYF. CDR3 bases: TGTGCCAGTACGGACGGTAACTCTGGAAACACCATATATTTT.

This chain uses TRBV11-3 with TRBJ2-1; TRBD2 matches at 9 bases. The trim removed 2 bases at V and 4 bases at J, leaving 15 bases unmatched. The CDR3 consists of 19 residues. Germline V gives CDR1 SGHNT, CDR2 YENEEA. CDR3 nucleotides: TGTGCCAGCAGCTTATTCCAAAAACGACTAGCGGACCTATACAATGAGCAGTTCTTC. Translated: CASSLFQKRLADLYNEQFF.

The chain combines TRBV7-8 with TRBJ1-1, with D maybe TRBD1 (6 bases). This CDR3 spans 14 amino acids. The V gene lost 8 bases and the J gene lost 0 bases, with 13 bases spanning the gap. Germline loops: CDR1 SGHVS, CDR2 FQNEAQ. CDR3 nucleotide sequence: TGTGCCAGCTCGCTAGGGGGGGTGAACACTGAAGCTTTCTTT. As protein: CASSLGGVNTEAFF. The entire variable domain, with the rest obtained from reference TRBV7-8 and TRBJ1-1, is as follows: GAGVSQSPRYKVAKRGQDVALRCDPISGHVSLFWYQQALGQGPEFLTYFQNEAQLDKSGLPSDRFFAERPEGSVSTLKIQRTQQEDSAVYLCASSLGGVNTEAFFGQGTRLTVV.

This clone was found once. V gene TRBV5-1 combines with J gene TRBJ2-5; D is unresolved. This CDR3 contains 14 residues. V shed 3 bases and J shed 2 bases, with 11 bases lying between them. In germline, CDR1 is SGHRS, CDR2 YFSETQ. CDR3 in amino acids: CASSSLGPQETQYF. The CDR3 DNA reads TGCGCCAGCAGCTCCCTGGGTCCTCAAGAGACCCAGTACTTC.

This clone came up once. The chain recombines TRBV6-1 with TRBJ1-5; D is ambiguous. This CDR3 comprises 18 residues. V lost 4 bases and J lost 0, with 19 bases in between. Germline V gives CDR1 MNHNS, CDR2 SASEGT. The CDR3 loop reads CASSGAGHAFSSNQPQHF. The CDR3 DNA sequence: TGTGCCAGCAGTGGGGCCGGTCACGCTTTTAGTAGCAATCAGCCCCAGCATTTT.

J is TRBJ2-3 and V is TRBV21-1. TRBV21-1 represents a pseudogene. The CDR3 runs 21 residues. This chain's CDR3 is CASSGRRDKGGSPPSTDTQYF. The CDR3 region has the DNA TGTGCCAGCAGCGGGCGTCGGGACAAAGGGGGGAGTCCCCCTAGCACAGATACGCAGTATTTT.

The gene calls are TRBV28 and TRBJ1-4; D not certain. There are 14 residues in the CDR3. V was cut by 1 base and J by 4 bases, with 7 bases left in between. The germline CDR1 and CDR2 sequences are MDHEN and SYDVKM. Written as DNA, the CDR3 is TGTGCCAGCAGTTTATTCCAGGATAATGAAAAACTGTTTTTT. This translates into CASSLFQDNEKLFF.

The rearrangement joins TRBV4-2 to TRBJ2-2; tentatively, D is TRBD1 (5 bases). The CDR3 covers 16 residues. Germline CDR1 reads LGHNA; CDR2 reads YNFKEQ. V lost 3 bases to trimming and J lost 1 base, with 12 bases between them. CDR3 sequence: CASSHSPTGNTGELFF. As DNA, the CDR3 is TGTGCCAGCAGCCACAGCCCAACAGGGAACACCGGGGAGCTGTTTTTT.

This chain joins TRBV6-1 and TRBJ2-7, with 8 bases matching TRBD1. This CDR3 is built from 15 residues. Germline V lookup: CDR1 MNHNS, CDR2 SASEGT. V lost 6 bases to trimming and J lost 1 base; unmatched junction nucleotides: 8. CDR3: CASSIVDRGSYEQYF. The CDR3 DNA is TGTGCCAGCAGCATCGTCGACAGGGGTTCCTACGAGCAGTACTTC.

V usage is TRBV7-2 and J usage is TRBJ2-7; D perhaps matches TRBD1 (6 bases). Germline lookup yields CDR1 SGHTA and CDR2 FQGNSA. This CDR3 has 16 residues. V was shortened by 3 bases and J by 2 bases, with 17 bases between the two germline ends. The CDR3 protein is CASSFQGTQLTYEQYF. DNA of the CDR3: TGTGCCAGCAGCTTTCAGGGGACCCAACTGACCTACGAGCAGTACTTC.

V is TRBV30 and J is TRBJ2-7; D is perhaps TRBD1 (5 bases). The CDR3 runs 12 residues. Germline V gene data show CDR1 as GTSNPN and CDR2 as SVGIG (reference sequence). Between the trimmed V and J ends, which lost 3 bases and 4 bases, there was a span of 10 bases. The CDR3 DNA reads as TGTGCCTGGAGCGGCCCAGGGTACGAGCAGTACTTC. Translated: CAWSGPGYEQYF. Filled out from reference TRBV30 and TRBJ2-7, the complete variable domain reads SQTIHQWPATLVQPVGSPLSLECTVEGTSNPNLYWYRQAAGRGLQLLFYSVGIGQISSEVPQNLSASRPQDRQFILSSKKLLLSDSGFYLCAWSGPGYEQYFGPGTRLTVT.

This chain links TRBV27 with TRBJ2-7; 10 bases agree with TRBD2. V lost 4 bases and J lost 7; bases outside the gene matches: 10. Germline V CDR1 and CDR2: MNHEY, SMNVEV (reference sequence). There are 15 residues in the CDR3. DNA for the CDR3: TGTGCCAGCAGTTCCATCCTAGCGGGAGTAGGGGAGCAGTACTTC. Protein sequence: CASSSILAGVGEQYF.

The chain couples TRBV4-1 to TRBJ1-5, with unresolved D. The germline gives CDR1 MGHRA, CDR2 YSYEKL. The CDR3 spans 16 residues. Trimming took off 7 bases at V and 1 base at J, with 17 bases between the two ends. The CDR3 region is CASMRRHSLSNQPQHF. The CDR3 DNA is TGCGCCAGCATGAGGAGGCACTCCCTGAGCAATCAGCCCCAGCATTTT.

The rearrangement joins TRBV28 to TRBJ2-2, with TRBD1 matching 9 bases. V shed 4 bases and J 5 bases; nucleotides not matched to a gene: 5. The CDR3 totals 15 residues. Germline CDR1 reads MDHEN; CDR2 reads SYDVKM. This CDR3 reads CASSSTGTGTGELFF. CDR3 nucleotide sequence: TGTGCCAGCAGTTCCACCGGGACAGGGACCGGGGAGCTGTTTTTT. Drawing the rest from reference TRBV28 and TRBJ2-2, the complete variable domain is DVKVTQSSRYLVKRTGEKVFLECVQDMDHENMFWYRQDPGLGLRLIYFSYDVKMKEKGDIPEGYSVSREKKERFSLILESASTNQTSMYLCASSSTGTGTGELFFGEGSRLTVL.

The CDR3 sequence is CASGPSGHPTDTQYF. DNA for the CDR3: TGTGCCAGCGGTCCTTCGGGACACCCCACAGATACGCAGTATTTT. This chain links TRBV9 with TRBJ2-3; D might be TRBD1 (6 bases). Trimming cost V 7 bases and J 2 bases, with 17 bases left between them. The CDR3 loop spans 15 amino acids. CDR1 is SGDLS, CDR2 YYNGEE, per germline.

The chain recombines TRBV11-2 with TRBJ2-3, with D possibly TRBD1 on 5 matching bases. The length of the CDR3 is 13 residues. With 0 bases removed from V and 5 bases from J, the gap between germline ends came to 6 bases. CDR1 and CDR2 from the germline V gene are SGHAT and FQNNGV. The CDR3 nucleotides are TGTGCCAGCAGCTTAGACAGGGAAGATACGCAGTATTTT. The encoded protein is CASSLDREDTQYF.

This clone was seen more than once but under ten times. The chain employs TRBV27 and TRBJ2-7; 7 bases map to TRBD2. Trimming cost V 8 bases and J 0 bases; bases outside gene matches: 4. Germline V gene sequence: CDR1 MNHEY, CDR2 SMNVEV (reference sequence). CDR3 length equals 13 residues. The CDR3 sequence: CASRRGGSYEQYF. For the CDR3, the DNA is TGTGCCAGCCGACGCGGGGGCTCCTACGAGCAGTACTTC.

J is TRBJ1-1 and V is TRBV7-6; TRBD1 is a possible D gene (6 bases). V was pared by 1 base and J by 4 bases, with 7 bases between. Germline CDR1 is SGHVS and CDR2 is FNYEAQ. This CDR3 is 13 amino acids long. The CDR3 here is CASSLGGGTEAFF. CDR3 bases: TGTGCCAGCAGCTTAGGAGGGGGCACTGAAGCTTTCTTT.

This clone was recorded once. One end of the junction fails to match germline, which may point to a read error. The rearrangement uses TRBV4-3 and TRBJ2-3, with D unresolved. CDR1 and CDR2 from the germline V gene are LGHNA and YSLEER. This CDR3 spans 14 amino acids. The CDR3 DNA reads TGCGCCAGCAGTCAAGAAAGGGTCACAGATACGCAGTATTTT. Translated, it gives CASSQERVTDTQYF.

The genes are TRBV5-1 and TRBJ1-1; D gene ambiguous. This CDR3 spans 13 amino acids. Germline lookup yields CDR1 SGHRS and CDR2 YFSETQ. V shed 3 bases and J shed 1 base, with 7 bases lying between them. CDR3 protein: CASSSVRNTEAFF. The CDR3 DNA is TGCGCCAGCAGCTCCGTACGGAACACTGAAGCTTTCTTT.

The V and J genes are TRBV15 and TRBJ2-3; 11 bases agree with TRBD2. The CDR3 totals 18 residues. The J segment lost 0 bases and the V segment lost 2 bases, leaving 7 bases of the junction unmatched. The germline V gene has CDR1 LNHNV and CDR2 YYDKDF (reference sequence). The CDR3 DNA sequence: TGTGCCACCAGCAGAACCCCGAGGACTAGCGGGAGCACAGATACGCAGTATTTT. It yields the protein CATSRTPRTSGSTDTQYF.

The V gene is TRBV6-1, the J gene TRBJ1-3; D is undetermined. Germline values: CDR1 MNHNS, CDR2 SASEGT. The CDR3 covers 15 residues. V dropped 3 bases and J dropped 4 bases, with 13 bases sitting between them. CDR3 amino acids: CASSDGQSGGNTIYF. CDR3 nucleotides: TGTGCCAGCAGTGATGGTCAGTCGGGAGGAAACACCATATATTTT.

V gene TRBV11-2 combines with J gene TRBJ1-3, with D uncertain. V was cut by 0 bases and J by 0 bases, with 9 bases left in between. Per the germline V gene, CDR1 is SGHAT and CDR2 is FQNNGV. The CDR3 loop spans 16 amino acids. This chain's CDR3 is CASSLEGPHSGNTIYF. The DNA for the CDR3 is TGTGCCAGCAGCTTAGAAGGCCCACACTCTGGAAACACCATATATTTT.

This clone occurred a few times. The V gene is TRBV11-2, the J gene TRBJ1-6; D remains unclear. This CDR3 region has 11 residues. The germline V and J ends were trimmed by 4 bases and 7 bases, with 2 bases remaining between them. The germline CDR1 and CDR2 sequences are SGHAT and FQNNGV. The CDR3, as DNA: TGTGCCAGCAGCTCGAATTCACCCCTCCACTTT. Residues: CASSSNSPLHF.

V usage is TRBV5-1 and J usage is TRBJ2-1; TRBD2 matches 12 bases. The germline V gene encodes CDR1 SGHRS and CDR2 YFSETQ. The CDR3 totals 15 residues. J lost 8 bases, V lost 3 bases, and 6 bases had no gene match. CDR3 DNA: TGCGCCAGCAGCTCGACTAGCGGGAGTATGTATGAGCAGTTCTTC. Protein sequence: CASSSTSGSMYEQFF.

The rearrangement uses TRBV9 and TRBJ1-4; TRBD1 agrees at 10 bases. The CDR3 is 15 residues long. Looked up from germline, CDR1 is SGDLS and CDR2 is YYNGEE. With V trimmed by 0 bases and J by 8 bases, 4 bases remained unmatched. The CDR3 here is CASSVEGQGREKLFF. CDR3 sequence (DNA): TGTGCCAGCAGCGTAGAGGGACAGGGGCGCGAAAAACTGTTTTTT.

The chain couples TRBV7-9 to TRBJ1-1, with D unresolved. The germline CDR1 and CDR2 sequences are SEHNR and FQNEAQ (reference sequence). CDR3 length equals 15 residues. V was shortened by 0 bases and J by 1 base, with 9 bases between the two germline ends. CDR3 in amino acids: CASSLALAENTEAFF. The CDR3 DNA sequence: TGTGCCAGCAGCTTAGCCTTGGCAGAGAACACTGAAGCTTTCTTT.